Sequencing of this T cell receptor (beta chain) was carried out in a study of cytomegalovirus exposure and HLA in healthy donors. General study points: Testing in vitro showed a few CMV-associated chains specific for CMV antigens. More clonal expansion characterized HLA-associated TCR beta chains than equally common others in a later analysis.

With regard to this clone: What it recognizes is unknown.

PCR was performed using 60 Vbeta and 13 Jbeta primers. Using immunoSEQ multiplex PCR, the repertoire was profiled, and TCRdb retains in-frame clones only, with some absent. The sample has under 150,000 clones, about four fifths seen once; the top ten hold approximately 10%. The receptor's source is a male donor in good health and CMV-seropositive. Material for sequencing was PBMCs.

CDR3 residues: CASSVVSSEYGYTF. CDR3 DNA sequence: TGTGCCAGCAGCGTAGTGTCGTCGGAGTATGGCTACACCTTC. The rearrangement links TRBV9 to TRBJ1-2; D unclear. CDR1 and CDR2 (germline): SGDLS, YYNGEE. The germline V and J ends were trimmed by 0 bases and 5 bases, with 11 bases remaining between them. CDR3 length: 14 amino acids.